Listed below are T cell receptor beta chains from one sample, sequenced in a study of blood T cell repertoires in COVID-19. Using immunoSEQ multiplex PCR, the repertoire was profiled, and TCRdb retains in-frame clones only, with some absent. Of 150,000 to 200,000 clones listed, 86% were seen once; the top ten hold about 3.9%. Sequenced sample: peripheral blood. The receptors originated from a woman in her 70s with acute or convalescent COVID-19. Both conserved end residues are part of each CDR3. Each record gives: J gene, V gene, D gene, CDR3 protein. D genes are given only for firm matches.

TRBJ2-3	TRBV24-1	.	CVTSDRTSTDTQYF
TRBJ2-1	TRBV7-9	TRBD1	CASSLAGTGARNEQFF
TRBJ2-1	TRBV12-1	.	CASSFASRQGYEQFF
TRBJ2-1	TRBV2	.	CASSASVAYNEQFF
TRBJ1-2	TRBV4-3	.	CASSQGSGLDRSLYGYTF
TRBJ1-5	TRBV7-8	TRBD1	CASSWLGGTGGTRGNQPQHF
TRBJ2-5	TRBV18	.	CASSPRRDQETQYF
TRBJ2-3	TRBV5-4	.	CASSPSPGETQYF
TRBJ1-5	TRBV6-2/TRBV6-3	.	CASSRANRAQPQHF
TRBJ1-2	TRBV11-2	.	CASSETGSYGYTF
TRBJ1-2	TRBV3-1/TRBV3-2	TRBD1	CASSDQGAGYTF
TRBJ1-4	TRBV3-1/TRBV3-2	TRBD1	CASSHTPGQGSEKLFF
TRBJ1-1	TRBV2	TRBD1	CASSRTGTENTEAFF
TRBJ2-7	TRBV4-1	TRBD1	CASSQNELGQGVYEQYF
TRBJ1-2	TRBV28	.	CASTFWKGVAGYTF
TRBJ2-1	TRBV15	TRBD2	CATSRDKAGGLWNEQFF
TRBJ1-5	TRBV7-9	.	CASSVVSQPQHF
TRBJ2-1	TRBV5-1	TRBD1	CASSLAPGQGGEQFF
TRBJ2-1	TRBV6-4	TRBD2	CASSVTWGGSYNEQFF
TRBJ2-7	TRBV5-4	.	CASSVDGGGYEQYF
TRBJ2-1	TRBV11-3	.	CASSLDEGSGQFF
TRBJ2-3	TRBV5-1	.	CASSLNGPSTDTQYF
TRBJ1-6	TRBV27	TRBD1	CASTPGQGNSPLHF
TRBJ2-2	TRBV19	.	CASSQKAGANTGELFF
TRBJ1-3	TRBV19	TRBD1	CASGQGISGNTIYF
TRBJ2-7	TRBV6-2/TRBV6-3	.	CASSQRGLREQYF
TRBJ1-2	TRBV5-8	TRBD1	CASSGTVGGYTF
TRBJ1-2	TRBV15	.	CATSRDSLYNYGYTF
TRBJ2-5	TRBV19	.	CASSEPGAGRETQYF
TRBJ1-2	TRBV6-6	TRBD1	CATSGTGGSYRRGYTF
TRBJ2-7	TRBV10-3	.	CAISSVSRSYEQYF
TRBJ1-1	TRBV7-9	.	CASSLQGGESNTEAFF
TRBJ2-7	TRBV11-2	TRBD1	CASSRTGYPYEQYF
TRBJ1-2	TRBV4-1	TRBD1	CASSINRGRQYGYTF
TRBJ2-7	TRBV18	TRBD1	CASSPGQGPAEQYF
TRBJ1-6	TRBV2	.	CASRGTGTRNSPLHF
TRBJ1-3	TRBV7-8	.	CASSPQTGRGGNTIYF
TRBJ1-2	TRBV14	.	CASSQDRSMYAF
TRBJ1-1	TRBV5-1	.	CASRLNGAGAEAFF
TRBJ1-2	TRBV2	TRBD1	CASSGGGQGLYGYTF
TRBJ1-2	TRBV4-2	.	CASSQVQSTYYGYTF
TRBJ2-5	TRBV10-2	.	CATRGTTQTEETQYF
TRBJ2-7	TRBV7-8	TRBD2	CASSLAGTSGYEQYF
TRBJ1-1	TRBV6-1	.	CASSETGITEAFF
TRBJ2-1	TRBV5-1	TRBD2	CASSMRTSGLYNEQFF
TRBJ1-2	TRBV29-1	.	CSVEKTNYGYTF
TRBJ1-2	TRBV6-5	.	CASSQGWGGYTF
TRBJ1-1	TRBV29-1	.	CSVKSRLNTEAFF
TRBJ1-2	TRBV7-2	.	CASSSRTDNYGYTF
TRBJ1-2	TRBV29-1	.	CSDTGNYGYTF
TRBJ1-1	TRBV4-3	.	CASSPGGRPPTEAFF
TRBJ1-3	TRBV2	.	CASSLRVSNTIYF
TRBJ1-4	TRBV20-1	TRBD1	CSASYGQDEKLFF
TRBJ1-6	TRBV28	.	CASSESYNSPLHF
TRBJ2-4	TRBV15	.	CATGQVKNIQYF
TRBJ2-3	TRBV11-2	.	CASSSGLITDTQYF
TRBJ2-1	TRBV5-5	TRBD1	CASSLAGQWIGEQFF
TRBJ2-7	TRBV7-2	TRBD1	CASSSRTGFAYEQYF
TRBJ2-5	TRBV9	.	CASSVGEGRETQYF
TRBJ2-1	TRBV2	.	CASTRWGDNEQFF